The rows below give T cell receptor beta chains drawn from one sample of a study of early T cells in non-severe SARS-CoV-2 infection. One entry per CDR3 protein results from TCRdb running MiXCR on the 5' RACE reads. The table records tens of thousands of distinct CDR3 sequences, 5.5% to 8.5% of them present only once. Sequenced material: whole blood, taken at baseline. Source of these receptors: an adult who was a healthcare worker with PCR-confirmed SARS-CoV-2 infection or an uninfected control (not recorded which). Each CDR3 is given with its conserved first and last residue. Fields, in order: clone size, D gene, V gene, J gene, CDR3 DNA, CDR3 protein. D genes are given only for firm matches. Not all rows give a size; the values are once, few, many and, for expanded clones, a class.

few	-	TRBV7-9	TRBJ1-5	TGTGCCAGCAGCTCCATGGCAGGGGTCAATCAGCCCCAGCATTTT	CASSSMAGVNQPQHF
many	-	TRBV28	TRBJ2-5	TGTGCCAGCAGTACTCCGGGCCCCGGTCAGGAGACCCAGTACTTC	CASSTPGPGQETQYF
many	-	TRBV29-1	TRBJ1-1	TGCAGCGTTGAAGGCTTACAAGGCTCCTTTACTGAAGCTTTCTTT	CSVEGLQGSFTEAFF
-	-	TRBV19	TRBJ1-2	TGTGCCAGTAGTTCCTCACGGAACCCTAACTATGGCTACACCTTC	CASSSSRNPNYGYTF
many	-	TRBV10-3	TRBJ2-2	TGTGCCACCTCGGTGGGAGGCGGGGAGCTGTTTTTT	CATSVGGGELFF
few	TRBD1	TRBV7-3	TRBJ2-5	TGTGCCAGCAGCCCCGGGACAGGGGGATCGGAGACCCAGTACTTC	CASSPGTGGSETQYF
many	-	TRBV12-2	TRBJ2-7	TGTGCAAGTCGCTATCCTAGTGGGGGGGACTACGAGCAGTACTTC	CASRYPSGGDYEQYF
many	-	TRBV29-1	TRBJ2-7	TGCAGCGTGCTCTACCAGGGAGACGAGCAGTACTTC	CSVLYQGDEQYF
many	-	TRBV15	TRBJ2-3	TGTGCCACCAGCAGAGGTACAGATACGCAGTATTTT	CATSRGTDTQYF
many	-	TRBV18	TRBJ1-2	TGTGCCAGCTCCGAGGGCGGATACTACACCTTC	CASSEGGYYTF
-	TRBD2	TRBV10-3	TRBJ2-3	TGTGCCATCGCTCAATCGGGGGGTACAGATACGCAGTATTTT	CAIAQSGGTDTQYF
many	TRBD1	TRBV6-2/TRBV6-3	TRBJ2-7	TGTGCCAGCAGTTATTGGACAGGGTCCTACGAGCAGTACTTC	CASSYWTGSYEQYF
many	-	TRBV19	TRBJ1-2	TGTGCCAGTAGTATCGTCAGGGACGACTATGGCTACACCTTC	CASSIVRDDYGYTF
many	-	TRBV29-1	TRBJ2-5	TGCAGCGTTGAAGATACCGCGGGCGACGAGACCCAGTACTTC	CSVEDTAGDETQYF
many	-	TRBV4-3	TRBJ2-5	TGCGCCAGCAGCCAGGAAGAACAAGAGACCCAGTACTTC	CASSQEEQETQYF
many	-	TRBV4-2	TRBJ1-1	TGTGCCAGCAGCCACCGACCCAGGGCCGAGCCCCACGGCACTGAAGCTTTCTTT	CASSHRPRAEPHGTEAFF
many	TRBD1	TRBV11-2	TRBJ2-3	TGTGCCAGCAGCCCGGGACAGATCTTCACAGATACGCAGTATTTT	CASSPGQIFTDTQYF
few	-	TRBV6-5	TRBJ1-6	TGTGCCAGCAGTTACTTTCGCCCTAATAATTCACCCCTCCACTTT	CASSYFRPNNSPLHF
many	-	TRBV7-6	TRBJ2-1	TGTGCCAGCAGCTTAGCGAGACCGGTAAACTCCTACAATGAGCAGTTCTTC	CASSLARPVNSYNEQFF
many	-	TRBV7-9	TRBJ2-3	TGTGCCAGCAGCTCCATGTCCGGCCGCACAGATACGCAGTATTTT	CASSSMSGRTDTQYF
many	-	TRBV18	TRBJ2-7	TGTGCCAGCTCACCGACAGGCACCTACGAGCAGTACTTC	CASSPTGTYEQYF
many	-	TRBV12-3/TRBV12-4	TRBJ1-6	TGTGCCAGCAGTTTGCGAGGGAATTCACCCCTCCACTTT	CASSLRGNSPLHF
many	-	TRBV6-2/TRBV6-3	TRBJ2-3	TGTGCCAGCAGGGCGACCGGCTGGGGAGATACGCAGTATTTT	CASRATGWGDTQYF
-	-	TRBV28	TRBJ2-3	TGTGCCAGCAGTAGTAAGTTTGGATCCCAGGCAGATACGCAGTATTTT	CASSSKFGSQADTQYF
many	TRBD2	TRBV29-1	TRBJ2-3	TGCAGCTGGCGGGGGGGCCTGACAGATACGCAGTATTTT	CSWRGGLTDTQYF
few	-	TRBV4-2	TRBJ1-3	TGTGCCAGCAGCCTCCTTGGGGACTTCATTACTGGAAACACCATATATTTT	CASSLLGDFITGNTIYF
many	TRBD1	TRBV2	TRBJ2-4	TGTGCCAGCAGCGACTCCGGGACAGTGAACATTCAGTACTTC	CASSDSGTVNIQYF
few	-	TRBV7-2	TRBJ2-7	TGTGCCAGCAGCTTAGGCATAACTAGGGACGAGCAGTACTTC	CASSLGITRDEQYF
many	-	TRBV12-3/TRBV12-4	TRBJ2-1	TGTGCCAGCAGTTTAGGAACGGGTTCCCTGAGGTGGGACAATGAGCAGTTCTTC	CASSLGTGSLRWDNEQFF
many	-	TRBV5-1	TRBJ1-3	TGCGCCAGCAGCTCTATTATCGGACAGACCTCTGGAAACACCATATATTTT	CASSSIIGQTSGNTIYF
many	-	TRBV27	TRBJ2-1	TGTGCCAGCAGTTTGGGGTCACCGTACAATGAGCAGTTCTTC	CASSLGSPYNEQFF
many	-	TRBV18	TRBJ2-3	TGTGCCAGCTCCAGGGTAGCTACTCTGGATACGCAGTATTTT	CASSRVATLDTQYF
many	-	TRBV7-2	TRBJ1-2	TGTGCCAGCAGCTTAGCAGAGTCAACCGGCTACACCTTC	CASSLAESTGYTF
many	TRBD2	TRBV27	TRBJ2-6	TGTGCCAGCAGTTTCTACGCTCCGACTAGCGGGGGGGTCCTCCCTGGGGCCAACGTCCTGACTTTC	CASSFYAPTSGGVLPGANVLTF
many	TRBD1	TRBV12-3/TRBV12-4	TRBJ1-2	TGTGCCAGCACTCCCGACAGGGATGATTTGAGCTACACCTTC	CASTPDRDDLSYTF
many	-	TRBV7-2	TRBJ2-1	TGTGCCAGCAGCTTATTGCTCGGGGTGAACGAGCAGTTCTTC	CASSLLLGVNEQFF
many	-	TRBV11-2	TRBJ2-3	TGTGCCAGCAGCCCAAGGGGGGTAGTGATTCTAGATACGCAGTATTTT	CASSPRGVVILDTQYF
few	-	TRBV9	TRBJ2-1	TGTGCCAGCAGCGCCATCCCTGTGACAGGGAGGAATGAGCAGTTCTTC	CASSAIPVTGRNEQFF
many	-	TRBV10-3	TRBJ1-1	TGTGCCCATCAGGGGCTTTTGAACACTGAAGCTTTCTTT	CAHQGLLNTEAFF
-	-	TRBV3-1	TRBJ1-1	TGTGCCAGCAGCCACAAGAGGTTGGGCACTGAAGCTTTCTTT	CASSHKRLGTEAFF
many	-	TRBV9	TRBJ1-5	TGTGCCAGCAGCGCCGGACAGAAAAATCAGCCCCAGCATTTT	CASSAGQKNQPQHF
-	-	TRBV5-1	TRBJ2-3	TGCGCCAGCAGCCTCCCGCCGCCAGGGTCCTGGGGCACAGATACGCAGTATTTT	CASSLPPPGSWGTDTQYF
many	TRBD1	TRBV3-1	TRBJ1-1	TGTGCCAGCAGCCAGAGGACAGGGATCATTGAAGCTTTCTTT	CASSQRTGIIEAFF
many	-	TRBV10-3	TRBJ1-5	TGTGCCATCAGTGAAAGGGGGGATCAGCCCCAGCATTTT	CAISERGDQPQHF
many	-	TRBV6-2/TRBV6-3	TRBJ1-5	TGTGCCAGCAGTATAATGGGGGAGCAGCCCCAGCATTTT	CASSIMGEQPQHF
few	-	TRBV4-1	TRBJ2-4	TGCGCCAGCAGCCAACCCCCAGCGGAAAACATTCAGTACTTC	CASSQPPAENIQYF
-	-	TRBV6-5	TRBJ2-1	TGTGCCAGCAGTTACGGATTGGGAGGCGCCTACAATGAGCAGTTCTTC	CASSYGLGGAYNEQFF
few	-	TRBV6-5	TRBJ2-7	TGTGCCAGCAGCCGACCGACCTCGGGGGGCCCCACCTACGAGCAGTACTTC	CASSRPTSGGPTYEQYF